The present entry profiles one T cell receptor beta chain with its context. Its antigen remains unidentified. This sample was included in a study of shared clonotypes between healthy human individuals. Regarding the study as a whole: Shared clonotypes across all four donors exceeded non-shared ones in generation probability. With a handful of donors compared, roughly 4.9% of naive CD4 clonotypes were shared.

Produced via immunoSEQ multiplex PCR; TCRdb's table is partial and in-frame only. The top ten clones hold approximately 1.5% of a sample with 980,000 or so clones, 70% to 85% of them seen once. Trimming cost V 0 bases and J 3 bases, with 7 bases left between them. The CDR3 is 13 residues long. Germline CDR1 is SGHNT and CDR2 is YYREEE (reference sequence). This sequence joins TRBV5-4 and TRBJ2-7, with D unclear. This clonotype was obtained from a man aged 18 to 29 in good health. The specimen sequenced was memory CD4+ T cells sorted from blood. Described subset: CD45RA-negative fraction. CDR3 region: CASSLDRHYEQYF. The CDR3 DNA is TGTGCCAGCAGCTTGGACCGCCACTACGAGCAGTACTTC. Full variable domain (missing parts from reference TRBV5-4 and TRBJ2-7): ETGVTQSPTHLIKTRGQQVTLRCSSQSGHNTVSWYQQALGQGPQFIFQYYREEENGRGNFPPRFSGLQFPNYSSELNVNALELDDSALYLCASSLDRHYEQYFGPGTRLTVT.